This TCR beta chain was obtained from a study of cytomegalovirus exposure and HLA in healthy donors. Researchers ran the PCR with 60 Vbeta and 13 Jbeta primers. Some clones are missing from TCRdb's copy, which holds only in-frame ones; the method was immunoSEQ multiplex PCR. The table has around 150,000 clones, approximately 80% seen once. This CDR3 contains 14 residues. Trimming left V 1 base short and J 10 bases short, with 12 bases between. CDR1 and CDR2 from the germline V gene are SGDLS and YYNGEE. This TCR was sampled from a man aged 40-50 years in good health and CMV-seropositive. The source material was PBMCs. The genes are TRBV9 and TRBJ1-6; D possibly corresponds to TRBD1 (5 bases). CDR3 amino acids: CASSVRQDKSPLHF. CDR3 nucleotides: TGTGCCAGCAGCGTACGGCAGGACAAGTCACCCCTCCACTTT.